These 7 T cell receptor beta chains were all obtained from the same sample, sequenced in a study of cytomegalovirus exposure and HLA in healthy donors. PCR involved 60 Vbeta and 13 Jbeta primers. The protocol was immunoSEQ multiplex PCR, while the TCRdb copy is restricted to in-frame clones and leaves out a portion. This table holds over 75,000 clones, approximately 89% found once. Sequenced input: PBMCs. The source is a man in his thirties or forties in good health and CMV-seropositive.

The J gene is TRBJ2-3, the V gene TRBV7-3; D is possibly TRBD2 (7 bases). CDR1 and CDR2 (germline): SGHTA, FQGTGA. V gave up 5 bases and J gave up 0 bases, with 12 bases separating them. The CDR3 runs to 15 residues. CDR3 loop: CASSLGGPSTDTQYF. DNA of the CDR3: TGTGCCAGCAGCCTCGGGGGGCCTAGCACAGATACGCAGTATTTT.

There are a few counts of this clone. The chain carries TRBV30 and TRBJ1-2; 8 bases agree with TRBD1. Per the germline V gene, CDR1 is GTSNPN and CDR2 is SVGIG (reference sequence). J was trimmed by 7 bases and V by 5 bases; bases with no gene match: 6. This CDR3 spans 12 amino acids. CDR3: CAWGSGGFGYTF. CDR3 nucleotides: TGTGCCTGGGGGTCAGGGGGCTTTGGCTACACCTTC.

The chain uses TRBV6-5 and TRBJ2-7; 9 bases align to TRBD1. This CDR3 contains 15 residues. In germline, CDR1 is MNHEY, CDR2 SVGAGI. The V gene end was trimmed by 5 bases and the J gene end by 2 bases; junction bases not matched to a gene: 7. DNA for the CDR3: TGTGCCAGCAGTAACAGGGGGCGAGCCCCCTACGAGCAGTACTTC. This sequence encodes CASSNRGRAPYEQYF.

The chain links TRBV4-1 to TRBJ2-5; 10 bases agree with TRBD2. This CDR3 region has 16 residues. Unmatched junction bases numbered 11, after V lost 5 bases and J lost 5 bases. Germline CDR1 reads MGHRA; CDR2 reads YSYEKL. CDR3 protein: CASSAREREGRETQYF. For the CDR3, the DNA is TGCGCCAGCAGCGCGCGGGAGCGGGAGGGCCGGGAGACCCAGTACTTC.

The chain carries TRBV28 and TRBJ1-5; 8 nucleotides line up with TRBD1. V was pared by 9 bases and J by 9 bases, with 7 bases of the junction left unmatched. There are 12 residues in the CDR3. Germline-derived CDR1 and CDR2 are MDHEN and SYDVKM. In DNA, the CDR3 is TGTGCCAGTAGGACAGGGATCCTGCCCCAGCATTTT. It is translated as CASRTGILPQHF.

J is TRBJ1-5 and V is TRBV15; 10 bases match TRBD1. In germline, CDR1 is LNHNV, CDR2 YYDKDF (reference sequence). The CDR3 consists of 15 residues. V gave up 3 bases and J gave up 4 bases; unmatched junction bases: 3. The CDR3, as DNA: TGTGCCACCAGCAGTGGGACAGGGGTTAATCAGCCCCAGCATTTT. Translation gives CATSSGTGVNQPQHF. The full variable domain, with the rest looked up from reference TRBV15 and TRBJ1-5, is DAMVIQNPRYQVTQFGKPVTLSCSQTLNHNVMYWYQQKSSQAPKLLFHYYDKDFNNEADTPDNFQSRRPNTSFCFLDIRSPGLGDTAMYLCATSSGTGVNQPQHFGDGTRLSIL.

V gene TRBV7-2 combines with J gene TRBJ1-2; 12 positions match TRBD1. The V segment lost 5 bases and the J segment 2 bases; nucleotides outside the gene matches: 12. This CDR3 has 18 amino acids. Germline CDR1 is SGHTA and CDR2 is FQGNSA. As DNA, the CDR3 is TGTGCCAGCAGCAAATTCCGGGACAGGGGGCCGATAAACTATGGCTACACCTTC. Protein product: CASSKFRDRGPINYGYTF.